The 10 T cell receptor beta chains below all came from one sample that was sequenced in a study of T cell responses to AZD1222 COVID-19 vaccine. The protocol was immunoSEQ multiplex PCR, while the TCRdb copy is restricted to in-frame clones and leaves out a portion. The table records approximately 90,000 clones, 88% of them present only once. Sequences were derived from peripheral blood, sampled on day 0 of AZD1222 vaccination. These receptors originate from an adult in good health.

This sequence joins TRBV28 and TRBJ2-7; 8 bases are a match to TRBD1. Germline V gene lookup returns CDR1 MDHEN and CDR2 SYDVKM. The CDR3 is 17 residues long. With V trimmed by 7 bases and J by 0 bases, 14 bases remained unmatched. CDR3 amino acids: CASNEPSQGALSYEQYF. The CDR3 nucleotides are TGTGCCAGCAACGAACCGTCGCAGGGGGCCCTCTCCTACGAGCAGTACTTC. Together with reference TRBV28 and TRBJ2-7, the CDR3 gives the full variable domain: DVKVTQSSRYLVKRTGEKVFLECVQDMDHENMFWYRQDPGLGLRLIYFSYDVKMKEKGDIPEGYSVSREKKERFSLILESASTNQTSMYLCASNEPSQGALSYEQYFGPGTRLTVT.

This clone occurred once. The chain recombines TRBV18 with TRBJ2-3; D gene ambiguous. This CDR3 comprises 11 residues. The V gene's germline CDR1 is KGHSH and CDR2 LQKENI. V lost 6 bases and J 10 bases, leaving 11 bases between the germline ends. CDR3 region: CASSLESSQYF. The CDR3, as DNA: TGTGCCAGCTCCCTCGAGTCGTCGCAGTATTTT.

The chain has TRBV6-5 and TRBJ1-1; a possible D gene is TRBD1 (5 bases). The CDR3 consists of 15 residues. Germline-derived CDR1 and CDR2 are MNHEY and SVGAGI. Trimming pared 0 bases from V and 7 bases from J, leaving 15 bases between. CDR3 sequence reads: CASSYSGPGTLEAFF. In nucleotides, the CDR3 is TGTGCCAGCAGTTACTCAGGTCCCGGGACCCTTGAAGCTTTCTTT.

V is TRBV6-5 and J is TRBJ2-5; 7 nucleotides agree with TRBD1. CDR1 and CDR2 (germline): MNHEY, SVGAGI. The CDR3 has 15 amino acids. V was clipped by 7 bases and J by 1 base; unmatched bases: 9. The CDR3 DNA reads TGTGCCAGCACAAGGACAGGACTTTCCCAAGAGACCCAGTACTTC. This translates into CASTRTGLSQETQYF.

V usage is TRBV7-9 and J usage is TRBJ2-5; TRBD1 aligns across 9 bases. The CDR3 spans 16 residues. V gave up 5 bases and J gave up 6 bases; unmatched junction bases: 13. Per germline, CDR1 SEHNR and CDR2 FQNEAQ (reference sequence). CDR3 loop: CASSLQLSDRGQTQYF. The CDR3 DNA is TGTGCCAGCAGCCTCCAGCTCTCGGACAGGGGCCAGACCCAGTACTTC.

This chain joins TRBV5-1 and TRBJ2-1; D uncertain. The germline V gene has CDR1 SGHRS and CDR2 YFSETQ. The V and J ends lost 5 bases and 0 bases respectively, with 12 bases between them. This CDR3 contains 15 residues. CDR3 amino acids: CASSLTENSYNEQFF. The CDR3 coding sequence is TGCGCCAGCAGTTTAACTGAAAACTCCTACAATGAGCAGTTCTTC. The full variable domain, with the rest looked up from reference TRBV5-1 and TRBJ2-1, is KAGVTQTPRYLIKTRGQQVTLSCSPISGHRSVSWYQQTPGQGLQFLFEYFSETQRNKGNFPGRFSGRQFSNSRSEMNVSTLELGDSALYLCASSLTENSYNEQFFGPGTRLTVL.

This rearrangement joins TRBV6-5 to TRBJ2-7; 9 bases fit TRBD1. The CDR3 covers 14 residues. The V and J ends lost 6 bases and 3 bases, in that order; junction bases with no gene match: 6. Germline CDR1 MNHEY, CDR2 SVGAGI. As DNA, the CDR3 is TGTGCCAGCAGCCCGGGACAGGGCCACTACGAGCAGTACTTC. Residues: CASSPGQGHYEQYF.

The chain joins TRBV5-1 to TRBJ1-6, with a possible D match to TRBD1 (5 bases). V lost 4 bases, J lost 9 bases, and 17 bases lay in between. This CDR3 is built from 15 residues. The germline V gene has CDR1 SGHRS and CDR2 YFSETQ. In DNA form, the CDR3 reads TGCGCCAGCAGCACCCATACAGGTGGCGGTTCACCCCTCCACTTT. Translating it yields CASSTHTGGGSPLHF.

The genes are TRBV6-6 and TRBJ1-1, with D uncertain. Germline V gene sequence: CDR1 MNHNY, CDR2 SVGAGI (reference sequence). This CDR3 has 10 amino acids. Trimming shortened V by 8 bases and J by 3 bases, and 4 bases separated the two germline ends. The CDR3 spells CASWYTEAFF. CDR3 sequence (DNA): TGTGCCAGCTGGTACACTGAAGCTTTCTTT.

The chain employs TRBV20-1 and TRBJ2-1; D could derive from TRBD1 or TRBD2 (5 bases each). V was trimmed by 3 bases and J by 4 bases, leaving 10 bases between them. This CDR3 spans 13 amino acids. The V gene's germline CDR1 is DFQATT and CDR2 SNEGSKA (reference sequence). CDR3 DNA sequence: TGCAGTGCTAGTGAGGGGCCGTACAATGAGCAGTTCTTC. Protein: CSASEGPYNEQFF.